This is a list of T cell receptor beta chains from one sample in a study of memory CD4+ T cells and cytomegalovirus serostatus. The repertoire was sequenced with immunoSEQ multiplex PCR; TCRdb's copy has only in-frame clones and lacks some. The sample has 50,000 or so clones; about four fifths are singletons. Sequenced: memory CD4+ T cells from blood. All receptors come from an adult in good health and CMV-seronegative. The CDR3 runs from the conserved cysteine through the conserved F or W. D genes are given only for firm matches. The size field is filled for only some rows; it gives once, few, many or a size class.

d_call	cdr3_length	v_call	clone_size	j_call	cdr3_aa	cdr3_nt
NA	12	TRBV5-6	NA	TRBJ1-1	CASSPGGRHAFF	TGTGCCAGCAGCCCTGGTGGACGGCACGCTTTCTTT
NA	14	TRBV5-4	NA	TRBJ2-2	CASSWEANTGELFF	TGTGCCAGCAGCTGGGAGGCGAACACCGGGGAGCTGTTTTTT
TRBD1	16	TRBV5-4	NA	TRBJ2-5	CASSLDTGDTIVTQYF	TGTGCCAGCAGCTTGGATACAGGGGACACGATTGTGACCCAGTACTTC
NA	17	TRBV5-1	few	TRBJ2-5	CASSLVLAAGARETQYF	TGCGCCAGCAGCTTGGTTTTGGCGGCAGGGGCCCGAGAGACCCAGTACTTC
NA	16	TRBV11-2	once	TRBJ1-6	CASSSKSGTQNSPLHF	TGTGCCAGCAGCTCGAAGTCCGGGACACAAAATTCACCCCTCCACTTT
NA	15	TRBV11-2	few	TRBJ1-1	CASSLYGRSNTEAFF	TGTGCCAGCAGCTTATACGGCAGGTCGAACACTGAAGCTTTCTTT
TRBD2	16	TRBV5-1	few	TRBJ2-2	CASSSLAGSNTGELFF	TGCGCCAGCAGCTCCTTAGCGGGGTCGAACACCGGGGAGCTGTTTTTT
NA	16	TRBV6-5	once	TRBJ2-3	CASSLLFRSSADTQYF	TGTGCCAGCAGTTTGCTCTTTCGGTCTAGCGCAGATACGCAGTATTTT
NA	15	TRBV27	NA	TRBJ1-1	CASSFNGGRNTEAFF	TGTGCCAGCAGTTTTAACGGGGGCCGGAACACTGAAGCTTTCTTT
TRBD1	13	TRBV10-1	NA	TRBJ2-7	CASRTGRTYEQYF	TGCGCCAGCCGGACAGGCCGGACCTACGAGCAGTACTTC
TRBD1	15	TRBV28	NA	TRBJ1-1	CASTDRVGGYTEAFF	TGTGCCAGTACTGACAGGGTCGGGGGATACACTGAAGCTTTCTTT
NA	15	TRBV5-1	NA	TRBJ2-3	CASSSIEGGADTQYF	TGCGCCAGCAGCTCTATTGAGGGGGGGGCCGATACGCAGTATTTT
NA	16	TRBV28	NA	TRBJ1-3	CASTGRRILSGNTIYF	TGTGCCAGCACCGGGAGGCGGATTCTCTCTGGAAACACCATATATTTT
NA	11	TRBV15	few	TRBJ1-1	CATSREREAFF	TGTGCCACCAGCAGAGAAAGGGAAGCTTTCTTT
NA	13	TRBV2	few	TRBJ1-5	CASLLSGHQPQHF	TGTGCCAGCCTTCTTAGCGGGCATCAGCCCCAGCATTTT
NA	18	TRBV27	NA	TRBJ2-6	CASSPRTDLSSGANVLIF	TGTGCCAGCAGTCCGAGGACAGATCTTAGCTCTGGGGCCAACGTCCTGATTTTC
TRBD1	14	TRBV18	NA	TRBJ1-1	CASSRQTGRGEAFF	TGTGCCAGCTCACGCCAGACAGGGCGTGGTGAAGCTTTCTTT
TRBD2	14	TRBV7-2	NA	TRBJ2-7	CASSATSGGSEQYF	TGTGCCAGCAGCGCGACTAGCGGGGGGTCCGAGCAGTACTTC
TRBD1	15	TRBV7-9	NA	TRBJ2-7	CASSSMTGGVDEQYF	TGTGCCAGCAGCTCGATGACAGGGGGCGTCGACGAGCAGTACTTC
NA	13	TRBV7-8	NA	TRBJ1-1	CASSTAGVGEAFF	TGTGCCAGCAGCACCGCGGGGGTAGGTGAAGCTTTCTTT
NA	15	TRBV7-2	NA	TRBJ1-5	CASSLFTSGYQPQHF	TGTGCCAGCAGCTTATTCACATCGGGTTATCAGCCCCAGCATTTT
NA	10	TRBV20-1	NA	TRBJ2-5	CSARGETQYF	TGCAGTGCTAGAGGGGAGACCCAGTACTTC
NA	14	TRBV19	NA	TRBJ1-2	CASSILGADHGYTF	TGTGCCAGTAGTATCTTGGGGGCAGACCATGGCTACACCTTC
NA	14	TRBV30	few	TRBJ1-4	CAWKGGATNEKLFF	TGTGCCTGGAAGGGGGGGGCAACTAATGAAAAACTGTTTTTT
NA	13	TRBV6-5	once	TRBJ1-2	CASGAFTNYGYTF	TGTGCTTCGGGGGCCTTTACCAACTATGGCTACACCTTC
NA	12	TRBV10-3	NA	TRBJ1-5	CAISQRHQPQHF	TGTGCCATCTCACAGCGTCATCAGCCCCAGCATTTT
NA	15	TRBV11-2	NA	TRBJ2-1	CASSSGRSSYNEQFF	TGTGCCAGCAGCTCGGGTCGGAGCTCCTACAATGAGCAGTTCTTC
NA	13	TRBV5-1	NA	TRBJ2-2	CASSTQHTGELFF	TGCGCCAGCAGTACGCAGCACACCGGGGAGCTGTTTTTT
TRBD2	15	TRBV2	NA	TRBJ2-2	CASSGLAANTGELFF	TGTGCCAGCAGCGGACTAGCAGCGAACACCGGGGAGCTGTTTTTT
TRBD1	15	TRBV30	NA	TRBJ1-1	CAWSVSWTGHPEAFF	TGTGCCTGGAGTGTCTCCTGGACAGGGCACCCTGAAGCTTTCTTT
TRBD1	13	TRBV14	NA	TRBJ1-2	CASSSDRGYGYTF	TGTGCCAGCAGCTCGGACAGGGGCTATGGCTACACCTTC